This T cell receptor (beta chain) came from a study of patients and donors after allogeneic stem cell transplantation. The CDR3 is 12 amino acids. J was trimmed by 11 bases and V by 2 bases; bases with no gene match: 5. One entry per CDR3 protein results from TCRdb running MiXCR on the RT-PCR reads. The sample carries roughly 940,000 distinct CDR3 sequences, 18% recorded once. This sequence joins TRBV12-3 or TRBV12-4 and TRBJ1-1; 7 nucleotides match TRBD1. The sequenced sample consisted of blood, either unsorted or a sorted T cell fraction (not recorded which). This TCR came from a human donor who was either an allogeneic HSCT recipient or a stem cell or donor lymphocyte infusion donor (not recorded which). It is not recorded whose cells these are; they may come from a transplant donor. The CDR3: CASSLSGRGAFF. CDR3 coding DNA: TGTGCCAGCAGTTTAAGCGGCAGGGGGGCTTTCTTT.